Shown below are 9 T cell receptor beta chains from a single sample sequenced in a study of cytomegalovirus exposure and HLA in healthy donors. The PCR had 60 Vbeta and 13 Jbeta primers. The assay was immunoSEQ multiplex PCR, and TCRdb's table has in-frame clones only and misses some. This sample yields roughly 90,000 clones, of which over 60% are seen a single time; approximately 4.6% belongs to the top ten. Sequencing used PBMCs. Source of these receptors: a woman aged 40 to 50 in good health and CMV-seropositive.

The chain combines TRBV7-9 with TRBJ2-3, with D perhaps TRBD2 (6 bases). Trimming cost V 5 bases and J 6 bases, with 15 bases left between them. This CDR3 contains 14 residues. Germline V gene data show CDR1 as SEHNR and CDR2 as FQNEAQ (reference sequence). Written as DNA, the CDR3 is TGTGCCAGCAGCCCAGCCGGGAGTCCGGATACGCAGTATTTT. Translation: CASSPAGSPDTQYF.

The gene calls are TRBV19 and TRBJ1-4; D is possibly TRBD1 (5 bases). This CDR3 has 13 amino acids. The V end was cut by 3 bases, the J end by 5 bases, with 7 bases between. The germline gives CDR1 LNHDA, CDR2 SQIVND (reference sequence). The CDR3: CASSIRGNEKLFF. The CDR3 bases are TGTGCCAGTAGTATCCGGGGGAATGAAAAACTGTTTTTT. The whole variable domain, remainder taken from reference TRBV19 and TRBJ1-4, is DGGITQSPKYLFRKEGQNVTLSCEQNLNHDAMYWYRQDPGQGLRLIYYSQIVNDFQKGDIAEGYSVSREKKESFPLTVTSAQKNPTAFYLCASSIRGNEKLFFGSGTQLSVL.

This clone was counted once. The chain combines TRBV28 with TRBJ2-7, with D possibly TRBD2 on 7 matching bases. The length of the CDR3 is 12 residues. V lost 5 bases and J lost 11, with 16 bases in between. Germline V gives CDR1 MDHEN, CDR2 SYDVKM. As DNA, the CDR3 is TGTGCCAGCAGTCCCCTTGGGGGGGCGGAGTACTTC. It codes for CASSPLGGAEYF.

The J gene is TRBJ2-3, the V gene TRBV14, with 10 bases fitting TRBD1. V was clipped by 4 bases and J by 1 base; unmatched bases: 5. Germline V gene lookup returns CDR1 SGHDN and CDR2 FVKESK. This CDR3 is built from 16 residues. CDR3 bases: TGTGCCAGCAGCCCCCCAGGGACAGGGGGCACAGATACGCAGTATTTT. Translating gives CASSPPGTGGTDTQYF.

This clone was recorded only once. This chain links TRBV7-2 with TRBJ2-7; unclear D gene. The CDR3 has 11 residues. V shed 6 bases and J shed 3 bases, with 6 bases lying between them. Germline V gene sequence: CDR1 SGHTA, CDR2 FQGNSA. CDR3 protein: CASSHSYEQYF. DNA of the CDR3: TGTGCCAGCAGTCACAGCTACGAGCAGTACTTC.

CDR3 DNA sequence: TGTGCCTGGAAATTAGCGGGAGGAGAGACCCAGTACTTC. Amino acid sequence: CAWKLAGGETQYF. The chain is built from TRBV30 and TRBJ2-5; 10 positions match TRBD2. The germline gives CDR1 GTSNPN, CDR2 SVGIG (reference sequence). The CDR3 is 13 residues long. V trimming: 4 bases; J trimming: 4 bases; junction bases outside the gene matches: 3.

The chain recombines TRBV27 with TRBJ2-4, with 11 bases identical to TRBD2. The J segment lost 0 bases and the V segment lost 5 bases, leaving 9 bases of the junction unmatched. CDR3 length: 18 amino acids. From germline, CDR1 is MNHEY and CDR2 SMNVEV (reference sequence). CDR3 region: CASSKTGTSGLAKNIQYF. Here the CDR3 DNA reads TGTGCCAGCAGTAAAACCGGGACTAGCGGTCTAGCCAAAAACATTCAGTACTTC.

V and J are TRBV11-1 and TRBJ2-5; D is perhaps TRBD2 (6 bases). V lost 8 bases and J lost 5, with 15 bases in between. CDR1 and CDR2 from the germline V gene are SGHAT and FQDESV (reference sequence). This CDR3 has 13 residues. The CDR3 DNA follows: TGTGCCAGCTCACCGCGTGGGGGGGAGACCCAGTACTTC. It codes for CASSPRGGETQYF.

V gene TRBV6-5 combines with J gene TRBJ1-1; D uncertain. Germline CDR1 reads MNHEY; CDR2 reads SVGAGI. The CDR3 is made up of 15 amino acids. V was cut by 4 bases and J by 6 bases, with 18 bases left in between. The CDR3, as DNA: TGTGCCAGCAGTTCCCGGGGTTTATCTGGGGCTGAAGCTTTCTTT. It codes for CASSSRGLSGAEAFF.